These 23 T cell receptor beta chains share one sample of origin, sequenced in a study of identical twins. TCRdb analysed the 5' RACE reads with MiXCR anew, one entry per CDR3 protein. Here the sample spans about 690,000 distinct CDR3 sequences, approximately 6.1% being singletons. Sequencing used naive T cells sorted from blood. Source of these receptors: a young man in good health.

V and J are TRBV5-6 and TRBJ2-2, with 8 bases lining up with TRBD2. CDR1 and CDR2 (germline): SGHDT, YYEEEE. The CDR3 extends over 18 amino acids. After removal of 0 bases from V and 5 bases from J, the junction contained 12 bases not matched to a gene. CDR3 sequence: CASSLGVAGSPLTGELFF. In nucleotides, the CDR3 is TGTGCCAGCAGCTTGGGGGTAGCGGGAAGCCCCCTGACCGGGGAGCTGTTTTTT.

There are many counts of this clonotype. The CDR3 nucleotides read TGTGCCAGCAGTATTAACAGGGGGAGGGAGACCCAGTACTTC. Its translation: CASSINRGRETQYF. The rearrangement uses TRBV12-3 or TRBV12-4 and TRBJ2-5; TRBD1 aligns across 8 bases. CDR3 length equals 14 residues. Trimming removed 5 bases from V and 5 bases from J; junction bases left unmatched: 7.

This chain uses TRBV3-1 with TRBJ2-5; the D gene is possibly TRBD2 (5 bases). This CDR3 has 15 residues. Germline V gene data show CDR1 as LGHDT and CDR2 as YNNKEL (reference sequence). The V end lost 5 bases, the J end lost 2 bases, and 15 bases lay between the germline ends. The CDR3 here is CASSGRRAEQETQYF. The CDR3 DNA sequence: TGTGCCAGCAGCGGCCGGCGGGCCGAACAAGAGACCCAGTACTTC.

The chain combines TRBV15 with TRBJ2-7; D is unresolved. Germline V lookup: CDR1 LNHNV, CDR2 YYDKDF (reference sequence). V was clipped by 0 bases and J by 0 bases, with 12 bases between them. The CDR3 runs to 16 residues. CDR3 in amino acids: CATSRDMAAVSYEQYF. Written as DNA, the CDR3 is TGTGCCACCAGCAGAGATATGGCAGCTGTCTCCTACGAGCAGTACTTC.

This chain links TRBV4-2 with TRBJ1-1; a weak D match, TRBD1 (5 bases). The CDR3 has 14 amino acids. V was shortened by 0 bases and J by 6 bases, with 11 bases between the two germline ends. The germline CDR1 and CDR2 sequences are LGHNA and YNFKEQ. In DNA form, the CDR3 reads TGTGCCAGCAGCCAAGAAGGTTTGGGGGCTGAAGCTTTCTTT. Translated: CASSQEGLGAEAFF.

This clonotype was found a few times. V usage is TRBV20-1 and J usage is TRBJ1-4, with D possibly matching TRBD1 (5 bases). CDR3 length equals 13 residues. The germline CDR1 and CDR2 sequences are DFQATT and SNEGSKA (reference sequence). Trimming removed 5 bases at V and 8 bases at J, with 15 bases between. CDR3 coding DNA: TGCAGTGCTTCACAGGCCCAACGGGAAAAACTGTTTTTT. It yields the protein CSASQAQREKLFF.

Many counts were recorded for this clonotype. The chain uses TRBV24-1 and TRBJ2-6; D unclear. In germline, CDR1 is KGHDR, CDR2 SFDVKD. The CDR3 loop spans 12 amino acids. Trimming removed 9 bases from V and 2 bases from J, with 4 bases in between. The CDR3 DNA reads TGTGCCACCGCTACTGGGGCCAACGTCCTGACTTTC. Protein sequence: CATATGANVLTF.

The rearrangement joins TRBV7-9 to TRBJ2-2, with a weak D call TRBD2 (6 bases). Germline CDR1 is SEHNR and CDR2 is FQNEAQ (reference sequence). Trimming shortened V by 4 bases and J by 5 bases, and 11 bases separated the two germline ends. CDR3 length equals 14 residues. CDR3 DNA sequence: TGTGCCAGCAGCTCCATCCGGGGGACCGGGGAGCTGTTTTTT. Residues: CASSSIRGTGELFF.

There are a few counts of this clonotype. The chain uses TRBV12-3 or TRBV12-4 and TRBJ2-1, with 7 bases identical to TRBD2. The CDR3 runs 18 residues. With V trimmed by 7 bases and J by 0 bases, 15 bases remained unmatched. The DNA of the CDR3 is TGTGCCAGCACTCCCGGGACTACCTATGAAGGCTCCTACAATGAGCAGTTCTTC. Protein product: CASTPGTTYEGSYNEQFF.

The chain combines TRBV30 with TRBJ2-3, with D possibly matching TRBD2 (5 bases). In germline, CDR1 is GTSNPN, CDR2 SVGIG (reference sequence). Trimming removed 5 bases at V and 2 bases at J, with 8 bases between. CDR3 size: 12 residues. CDR3 loop: CAWGENTDTQYF. The CDR3 DNA is TGTGCCTGGGGGGAGAACACAGATACGCAGTATTTT.

This clonotype occurred a few times. This chain joins TRBV7-8 and TRBJ2-1; 7 bases align to TRBD1. Germline trimming cut 5 bases from V and 8 bases from J; bases unmatched to any gene: 18. The CDR3 runs 17 residues. Per germline, CDR1 SGHVS and CDR2 FQNEAQ. This CDR3 reads CASSPGARTGKGYEQFF. The CDR3 DNA follows: TGTGCCAGCAGCCCCGGGGCCCGGACAGGAAAAGGTTATGAGCAGTTCTTC.

The genes are TRBV20-1 and TRBJ2-1; the D gene is possibly TRBD2 (5 bases). Germline CDR1 reads DFQATT; CDR2 reads SNEGSKA (reference sequence). This CDR3 contains 15 residues. V dropped 5 bases and J dropped 6 bases, with 20 bases sitting between them. CDR3 amino acids: CSAGPRGRTFNEQFF. The CDR3 DNA reads TGCAGTGCTGGCCCTCGGGGTAGAACGTTCAATGAGCAGTTCTTC.

This clonotype was observed at least ten times. The chain employs TRBV7-2 and TRBJ1-1, with 7 nucleotides matching TRBD1. With V trimmed by 1 base and J by 5 bases, 4 bases remained unmatched. The CDR3 runs 14 residues. Germline CDR1 SGHTA, CDR2 FQGNSA. The CDR3 nucleotides read TGTGCCAGCAGCTTAGAGGGGGCGCGTACTGAAGCTTTCTTT. As protein: CASSLEGARTEAFF.

This clonotype came up many times. V usage is TRBV20-1 and J usage is TRBJ2-3; D possibly corresponds to TRBD2 (5 bases). The V and J ends lost 3 bases and 8 bases respectively, with 18 bases between them. CDR3 size: 14 residues. Germline CDR1 and CDR2: DFQATT and SNEGSKA (reference sequence). The CDR3 here is CSASFRWEIPTQYF. CDR3 nucleotide sequence: TGCAGTGCTAGCTTTCGGTGGGAGATCCCTACGCAGTATTTT.

This clonotype was detected ten times or more. The V and J genes are TRBV30 and TRBJ1-2; D call uncertain. Germline CDR1 GTSNPN, CDR2 SVGIG (reference sequence). This CDR3 region has 12 residues. Trimming cost V 6 bases and J 8 bases, with 16 bases left between them. The CDR3: CACQPGSGGYTF. The CDR3 DNA is TGTGCCTGTCAACCGGGGTCCGGAGGCTACACCTTC.

This clonotype showed up many times. This chain uses TRBV5-1 with TRBJ2-3; no clear D. Per the germline V gene, CDR1 is SGHRS and CDR2 is YFSETQ. This CDR3 has 12 residues. The V end lost 5 bases, the J end lost 0 bases, and 4 bases lay between the germline ends. The CDR3 DNA is TGCGCCAGCAGATGGAGCACAGATACGCAGTATTTT. Translated, it gives CASRWSTDTQYF.

Only a few counts were recorded for this clonotype. V usage is TRBV18 and J usage is TRBJ2-3; D ambiguous. Germline lookup yields CDR1 KGHSH and CDR2 LQKENI. The CDR3 is 14 amino acids. Between the trimmed V and J ends, which lost 3 bases and 6 bases, there was a span of 13 bases. CDR3 sequence (DNA): TGTGCCAGCTCACCGACACCTTCTATCGATACGCAGTATTTT. Encoded protein: CASSPTPSIDTQYF.

This clonotype was observed a few times. The chain employs TRBV6-1 and TRBJ1-6, with 9 bases aligning to TRBD1. The CDR3 sequence is 16 residues long. CDR1 and CDR2 (germline): MNHNS, SASEGT. V shed 6 bases and J 4 bases; nucleotides not matched to a gene: 7. In nucleotides, the CDR3 is TGTGCCAGCAGCTCACAGGGGGCCCAATATAATTCACCCCTCCACTTT. Its translation: CASSSQGAQYNSPLHF.

Only a few counts were recorded for this clonotype. The chain joins TRBV12-3 or TRBV12-4 to TRBJ2-6; D remains unclear. CDR3 size: 13 residues. Deletions cut 6 bases from V and 4 bases from J, with 7 bases between. The CDR3 DNA follows: TGTGCCAGCAGGGAGAACGGGGCCAACGTCCTGACTTTC. It encodes CASRENGANVLTF.

This chain links TRBV7-9 with TRBJ2-7, with 9 bases matching TRBD1. The CDR3 length is 14 residues. Germline loops: CDR1 SEHNR, CDR2 FQNEAQ (reference sequence). Trimming removed 5 bases from V and 2 bases from J; junction bases left unmatched: 4. CDR3 region: CASSNRDRAYEQYF. DNA for the CDR3: TGTGCCAGCAGCAACCGGGACAGGGCCTACGAGCAGTACTTC.

This clonotype was observed a handful of times. V gene TRBV24-1 combines with J gene TRBJ1-2, with 8 bases fitting TRBD1. CDR3 length equals 14 residues. Germline values: CDR1 KGHDR, CDR2 SFDVKD. The V gene end was trimmed by 5 bases and the J gene end by 8 bases; junction bases not matched to a gene: 9. The CDR3 spells CATSAGRQGMGYTF. As DNA, the CDR3 is TGTGCCACCAGTGCGGGACGACAGGGGATGGGCTACACCTTC.

In this sample, this clonotype turned up many times. The chain employs TRBV7-9 and TRBJ2-1; D may be TRBD2 (6 bases). The CDR3 spans 15 residues. Germline V gives CDR1 SEHNR, CDR2 FQNEAQ (reference sequence). V dropped 5 bases and J dropped 5 bases, with 16 bases sitting between them. The CDR3 region is CASSPTGELDNEQFF. The CDR3 bases are TGTGCCAGCAGCCCTACGGGGGAGCTTGACAATGAGCAGTTCTTC.

In this sample, this clonotype turned up a few times. This chain connects TRBV2 to TRBJ1-1; D is unclear. Trimming left V 4 bases short and J 5 bases short, with 11 bases between. CDR1 SNHLY and CDR2 FYNNEI come from the germline V gene. The CDR3 totals 13 residues. This CDR3 reads CASSASIPTEAFF. In DNA, the CDR3 is TGTGCCAGCAGTGCCTCGATACCTACTGAAGCTTTCTTT.